Each of the 20 T cell receptor beta chains below was sequenced from the same sample in a study of T cell responses to AZD1222 COVID-19 vaccine. The method was immunoSEQ multiplex PCR; TCRdb's version includes in-frame clones alone and lacks a portion of them. The data contain approximately 140,000 clones, over 85% of them singletons. The starting material was peripheral blood, obtained on day 0 of MenACWY control vaccination. The receptors shown here come from an adult in good health.

The chain combines TRBV11-2 with TRBJ1-6, with D possibly being TRBD1 (5 bases). V shed 1 base and J shed 4 bases, with 8 bases lying between them. The CDR3 is 15 amino acids. Per germline, CDR1 SGHAT and CDR2 FQNNGV. CDR3 bases: TGTGCCAGCAGCTTAGCAGCAGGGTATAATTCACCCCTCCACTTT. Protein product: CASSLAAGYNSPLHF.

The V call is TRBV18, the J call TRBJ1-6; D remains ambiguous. In germline, CDR1 is KGHSH, CDR2 LQKENI. The CDR3 sequence is 15 residues long. V shed 2 bases and J shed 7 bases, with 12 bases lying between them. The CDR3 region is CASSPSILGNSPLHF. The DNA for the CDR3 is TGTGCCAGCTCACCATCGATCCTAGGGAATTCACCCCTCCACTTT.

The rearrangement joins TRBV30 to TRBJ2-3, with TRBD1 matching 8 bases. V trimming: 1 base; J trimming: 2 bases; junction bases outside the gene matches: 5. The CDR3 runs to 15 residues. Germline CDR1 and CDR2: GTSNPN and SVGIG (reference sequence). Here the CDR3 DNA reads TGTGCCTGGAGTGCACAGGGGGGACCCACAGATACGCAGTATTTT. The encoded protein is CAWSAQGGPTDTQYF.

V and J are TRBV7-9 and TRBJ1-2; D is ambiguous. Trimming removed 1 base at V and 0 bases at J, with 15 bases between. This CDR3 contains 17 residues. The germline CDR1 and CDR2 sequences are SEHNR and FQNEAQ (reference sequence). CDR3: CASSLDWAGSPNYGYTF. CDR3 sequence (DNA): TGTGCCAGCAGCTTAGATTGGGCGGGATCTCCTAACTATGGCTACACCTTC.

J is TRBJ2-1 and V is TRBV9; possibly TRBD2 for D (6 bases). The CDR3 is 17 amino acids. CDR1 SGDLS and CDR2 YYNGEE come from the germline V gene. Trimming stripped 4 bases from V and 7 bases from J, with 24 bases between. The CDR3 reads CASSPPLQAGWGNEQFF. The CDR3 DNA is TGTGCCAGCAGCCCCCCTCTCCAGGCGGGATGGGGGAATGAGCAGTTCTTC.

The genes are TRBV6-5 and TRBJ2-7, with D perhaps TRBD1 or TRBD2 (5 bases each). Germline lookup yields CDR1 MNHEY and CDR2 SVGAGI. The CDR3 spans 14 residues. V shed 5 bases and J shed 2 bases, with 13 bases lying between them. CDR3 sequence: CASSPRGTTYEQYF. CDR3 in DNA: TGTGCCAGCAGTCCACGGGGCACAACCTACGAGCAGTACTTC.

A note on this clone: The sample holds other DNA sequences that translate to the same CDR3. CDR3 DNA sequence: TGTGCCAGCAGCTTAATACGGGGGCGCGACACCGGGGAGCTGTTTTTT. Translation gives CASSLIRGRDTGELFF. The rearrangement links TRBV7-8 to TRBJ2-2; tentatively, D is TRBD1 or TRBD2 (6 bases each). Trimming left V 2 bases short and J 3 bases short, with 13 bases between. The CDR3 sequence is 16 residues long. In germline, CDR1 is SGHVS, CDR2 FQNEAQ. The whole variable domain, remainder taken from reference TRBV7-8 and TRBJ2-2, is GAGVSQSPRYKVAKRGQDVALRCDPISGHVSLFWYQQALGQGPEFLTYFQNEAQLDKSGLPSDRFFAERPEGSVSTLKIQRTQQEDSAVYLCASSLIRGRDTGELFFGEGSRLTVL.

The V call is TRBV7-9, the J call TRBJ1-1, with 8 bases that match TRBD1. V shed 5 bases and J 3 bases; nucleotides not matched to a gene: 5. Germline CDR1 SEHNR, CDR2 FQNEAQ (reference sequence). This CDR3 contains 14 residues. The CDR3 loop is CASSEDREDTEAFF. The CDR3 bases are TGTGCCAGCAGCGAGGACAGGGAGGACACTGAAGCTTTCTTT.

The chain carries TRBV10-3 and TRBJ1-1, with D tentatively TRBD1 (6 bases). V was pared by 4 bases and J by 4 bases, with 10 bases between. The CDR3 spans 13 residues. CDR1 ENHRY and CDR2 SYGVKD come from the germline V gene. The CDR3 loop reads CAISGGPGTEAFF. CDR3 DNA sequence: TGTGCCATCAGTGGGGGGCCCGGCACTGAAGCTTTCTTT.

This clone was seen only a few times. This chain links TRBV2 with TRBJ1-2; 8 bases align to TRBD1. CDR3 length: 14 amino acids. The V segment lost 6 bases and the J segment 2 bases; nucleotides outside the gene matches: 5. CDR1 and CDR2 (germline): SNHLY, FYNNEI. The CDR3 reads CASRDRAANYGYTF. The CDR3 region has the DNA TGTGCCAGCAGGGACAGGGCGGCGAACTATGGCTACACCTTC.

V usage is TRBV6-2 or TRBV6-3 and J usage is TRBJ1-5; D not certain. Germline CDR1 MNHEY, CDR2 SVGEGT. V lost 2 bases and J lost 5, with 16 bases in between. This CDR3 is built from 16 residues. The CDR3 spells CASSYGLGLSHQPQHF. For the CDR3, the DNA is TGTGCCAGCAGTTACGGTTTGGGCCTTTCCCATCAGCCCCAGCATTTT.

In its sample, this clone was seen a few times. The V call is TRBV27, the J call TRBJ1-5; D uncertain. Germline assignment: CDR1 MNHEY and CDR2 SMNVEV (reference sequence). The length of the CDR3 is 16 residues. Trimming shortened V by 5 bases and J by 4 bases, and 18 bases separated the two germline ends. The CDR3 is CASSLFAGGPNQPQHF. CDR3 bases: TGTGCCAGCAGTCTTTTTGCAGGTGGGCCAAATCAGCCCCAGCATTTT.

The chain combines TRBV4-1 with TRBJ1-4, with D possibly matching TRBD1 (6 bases). This CDR3 is 15 amino acids long. Trimming removed 0 bases at V and 3 bases at J, with 8 bases between. Looked up from germline, CDR1 is MGHRA and CDR2 is YSYEKL. DNA of the CDR3: TGCGCCAGCAGCCAAGACAGGGGAGCTAATGAAAAACTGTTTTTT. This translates into CASSQDRGANEKLFF.

This clone has just one count. This chain connects TRBV3-1 (or the pseudogene TRBV3-2) to TRBJ1-3, with D perhaps matching TRBD1 (6 bases). Germline CDR1 is LGHDT and CDR2 is YNNKEL (reference sequence). This CDR3 has 13 amino acids. Trimming removed 8 bases at V and 2 bases at J, with 10 bases between. CDR3 region: CASRQAPGNTIYF. DNA of the CDR3: TGTGCCAGCCGACAGGCCCCTGGAAACACCATATATTTT.

This chain connects TRBV9 to TRBJ2-7, with D uncertain. Trimming removed 4 bases from V and 3 bases from J, with 17 bases in between. This CDR3 spans 15 amino acids. Per germline, CDR1 SGDLS and CDR2 YYNGEE. CDR3 sequence: CASSPLEAARYEQYF. The CDR3 bases are TGTGCCAGCAGCCCCCTTGAGGCAGCGCGCTACGAGCAGTACTTC. Full variable domain (outside the CDR3, taken from reference TRBV9 and TRBJ2-7): DSGVTQTPKHLITATGQRVTLRCSPRSGDLSVYWYQQSLDQGLQFLIQYYNGEERAKGNILERFSAQQFPDLHSELNLSSLELGDSALYFCASSPLEAARYEQYFGPGTRLTVT.

This clone was seen only a few times. The chain links TRBV19 to TRBJ2-1; 9 bases map to TRBD2. The germline gives CDR1 LNHDA, CDR2 SQIVND (reference sequence). The CDR3 is made up of 12 amino acids. V shed 1 base and J 16 bases; nucleotides not matched to a gene: 5. The CDR3 loop reads CASSIVRGGHFF. CDR3 in DNA: TGTGCCAGTAGTATAGTGCGGGGGGGACATTTCTTC. Drawing the rest from reference TRBV19 and TRBJ2-1, the complete variable domain is DGGITQSPKYLFRKEGQNVTLSCEQNLNHDAMYWYRQDPGQGLRLIYYSQIVNDFQKGDIAEGYSVSREKKESFPLTVTSAQKNPTAFYLCASSIVRGGHFFGPGTRLTVL.

The chain has TRBV5-1 and TRBJ2-7, with D uncertain. V lost 1 base and J 5 bases, leaving 13 bases between the germline ends. This CDR3 contains 14 residues. Germline V CDR1 and CDR2: SGHRS, YFSETQ. CDR3 amino acids: CASSLSQDGDEQYF. The CDR3 DNA reads as TGCGCCAGCAGCTTGTCCCAGGACGGCGACGAGCAGTACTTC.

The J gene is TRBJ2-7, the V gene TRBV19, with 7 bases lining up with TRBD1. This CDR3 spans 15 amino acids. V lost 6 bases to trimming and J lost 0 bases; unmatched junction nucleotides: 8. Germline V gene data show CDR1 as LNHDA and CDR2 as SQIVND (reference sequence). The CDR3 nucleotides read TGTGCCAGTAGCCACCGGGACAGAAGCTCCTACGAGCAGTACTTC. This translates into CASSHRDRSSYEQYF. Combining the CDR3 with reference TRBV19 and TRBJ2-7 gives the whole variable domain DGGITQSPKYLFRKEGQNVTLSCEQNLNHDAMYWYRQDPGQGLRLIYYSQIVNDFQKGDIAEGYSVSREKKESFPLTVTSAQKNPTAFYLCASSHRDRSSYEQYFGPGTRLTVT.

The chain combines TRBV10-3 with TRBJ1-3; D not resolved. The length of the CDR3 is 15 residues. Looked up from germline, CDR1 is ENHRY and CDR2 is SYGVKD. The ends were cut back, 0 bases at V and 0 bases at J, with 6 bases in the middle. CDR3 sequence (DNA): TGTGCCATCAGTGAGTCCTCTTTCTCTGGAAACACCATATATTTT. This encodes CAISESSFSGNTIYF.

The V gene is TRBV30, the J gene TRBJ1-6, with D maybe TRBD1 (6 bases). Deletions cut 6 bases from V and 9 bases from J, with 9 bases between. The length of the CDR3 is 11 residues. Per germline, CDR1 GTSNPN and CDR2 SVGIG (reference sequence). For the CDR3, the DNA is TGTGCCTGCAGCAGGGGTTCACCCCTCCACTTT. Encoded protein: CACSRGSPLHF.